The entry below gives a single T cell receptor beta chain sequence along with its context. Its antigen is unknown. Vbeta (60) and Jbeta (13) primers were used in the PCR. TCRdb keeps only in-frame clones here, not all; method: immunoSEQ multiplex PCR. The table has 85,000 to 90,000 clones, around 90% seen once. The sample is drawn from a study of cytomegalovirus exposure and HLA in healthy donors. This CDR3 has 13 amino acids. Between the trimmed V and J ends, which lost 8 bases and 1 base, there was a span of 9 bases. Germline V gene data show CDR1 as MNHEY and CDR2 as SVGAGI. Notes on the study in general: As a later analysis showed, a missense DCLRE1C variant was linked to trimming of TCR beta V- and J-genes.

This chain connects TRBV6-5 to TRBJ1-5; D gene unclear. Material for sequencing was PBMCs. The TCR comes from a man younger than 35 in good health and CMV-seronegative. As DNA, the CDR3 is TGTGCCAGCTCACGGGGAAGCAATCAGCCCCAGCATTTT. Residues: CASSRGSNQPQHF.